Following are 6 T cell receptor beta chains from one sample sequenced in a study of blood T cell repertoires in COVID-19 (dated by TCRdb to about 2020). The library was made by the immunoSEQ multiplex PCR assay. Drawn from immuneACCESS, this table holds only the in-frame rearrangements with V and J called that TCRdb kept. Clones are partly lost; checked studies trace under half to an unresolved V gene and leave the rest unexplained. The sample data list roughly 300,000 clones, and roughly nine tenths of these were observed just once. The top ten hold less than 20% of the sample. Sequences were obtained from PBMCs or T cells enriched from blood (not recorded which). These TCRs come from a woman aged 25-40 years who had recovered from COVID-19.

This chain connects TRBV6-2 or TRBV6-3 to TRBJ2-2, with D maybe TRBD2 (5 bases). The ends were cut back, 5 bases at V and 3 bases at J, with 22 bases in the middle. The CDR3 runs 18 residues. Per the germline V gene, CDR1 is MNHEY and CDR2 is SVGEGT. CDR3 sequence (DNA): TGTGCCAGCAGTCTGTCTGGCGGGTCTAGCTATTACACCGGGGAGCTGTTTTTT. Translation gives CASSLSGGSSYYTGELFF.

This chain connects TRBV4-1 to TRBJ2-7, with TRBD1 matching over 7 bases. V was clipped by 1 base and J by 3 bases; unmatched bases: 6. There are 15 residues in the CDR3. Germline CDR1 and CDR2: MGHRA and YSYEKL. The CDR3 loop is CASSQGDSFLYEQYF. The CDR3 bases are TGCGCCAGCAGCCAAGGGGACAGTTTCCTCTACGAGCAGTACTTC.

CDR3 DNA sequence: TGTGCCAGTTACCTTGGGACAGGGAACACCGGGGAGCTGTTTTTT. Its translation: CASYLGTGNTGELFF. The rearrangement joins TRBV5-4 to TRBJ2-2, with 8 bases identical to TRBD1. Germline V lookup: CDR1 SGHNT, CDR2 YYREEE (reference sequence). V was clipped by 8 bases and J by 1 base; unmatched bases: 7. The CDR3 spans 15 residues.

The V and J genes are TRBV5-5 and TRBJ1-3; D is undetermined. CDR1 is SGHKS, CDR2 YYEKEE, per germline (reference sequence). This CDR3 contains 16 residues. Trimming shortened V by 0 bases and J by 0 bases, and 10 bases separated the two germline ends. The CDR3, as DNA: TGTGCCAGCAGCTTGGGGAGGGTCAACTCTGGAAACACCATATATTTT. Protein: CASSLGRVNSGNTIYF.

The chain is built from TRBV29-1 and TRBJ2-5; unclear D gene. The germline V gene has CDR1 SQVTM and CDR2 ANQGSEA. CDR3 length: 12 amino acids. Trimming pared 7 bases from V and 5 bases from J, leaving 14 bases between. CDR3: CSAVAFSETQYF. CDR3 bases: TGCAGCGCCGTAGCCTTTTCGGAGACCCAGTACTTC.

The chain recombines TRBV19 with TRBJ2-3, with 8 positions matching TRBD2. The CDR3 runs 13 residues. The V gene end was trimmed by 5 bases and the J gene end by 3 bases; junction bases not matched to a gene: 1. Germline assignment: CDR1 LNHDA and CDR2 SQIVND (reference sequence). The CDR3: CASSLAGTDTQYF. The DNA for the CDR3 is TGTGCCAGTAGTTTAGCGGGAACAGATACGCAGTATTTT.